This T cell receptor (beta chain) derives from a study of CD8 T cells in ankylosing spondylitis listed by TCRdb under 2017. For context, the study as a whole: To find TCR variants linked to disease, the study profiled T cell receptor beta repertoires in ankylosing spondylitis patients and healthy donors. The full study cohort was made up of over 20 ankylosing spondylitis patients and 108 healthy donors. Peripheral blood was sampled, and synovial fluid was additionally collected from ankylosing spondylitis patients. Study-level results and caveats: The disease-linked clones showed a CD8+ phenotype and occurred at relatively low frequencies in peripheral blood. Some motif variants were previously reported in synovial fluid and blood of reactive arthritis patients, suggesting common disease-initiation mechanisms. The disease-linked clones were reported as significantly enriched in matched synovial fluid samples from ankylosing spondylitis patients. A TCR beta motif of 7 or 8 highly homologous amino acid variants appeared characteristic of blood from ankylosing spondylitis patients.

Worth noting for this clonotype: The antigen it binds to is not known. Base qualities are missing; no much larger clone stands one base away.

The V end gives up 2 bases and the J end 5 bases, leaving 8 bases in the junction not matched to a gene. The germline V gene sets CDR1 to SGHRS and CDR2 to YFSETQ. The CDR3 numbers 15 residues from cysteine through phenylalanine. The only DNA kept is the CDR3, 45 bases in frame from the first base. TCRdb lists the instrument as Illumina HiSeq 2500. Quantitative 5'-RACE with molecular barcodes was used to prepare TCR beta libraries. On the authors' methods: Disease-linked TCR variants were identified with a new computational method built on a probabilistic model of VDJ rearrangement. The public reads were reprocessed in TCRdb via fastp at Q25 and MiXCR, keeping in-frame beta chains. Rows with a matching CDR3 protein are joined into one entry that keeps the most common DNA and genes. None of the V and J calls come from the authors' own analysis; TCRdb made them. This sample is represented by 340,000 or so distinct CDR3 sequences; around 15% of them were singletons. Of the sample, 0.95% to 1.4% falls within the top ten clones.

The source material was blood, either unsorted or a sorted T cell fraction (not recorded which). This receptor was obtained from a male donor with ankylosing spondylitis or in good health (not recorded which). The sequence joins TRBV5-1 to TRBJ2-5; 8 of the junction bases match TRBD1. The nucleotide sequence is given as TGCGCCAGCAGCTTCCGGACAGGGCCCACTGAGACCCAGTACTTC. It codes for CASSFRTGPTETQYF.